This T cell receptor (beta chain) was recovered during a study of blood T cell repertoires in COVID-19. Turning to the study itself: Acute and convalescent COVID-19 samples came from the United States, Italy and Spain. Nucleic acid was either cDNA or gDNA, and it came from T cells, B-cell-depleted T cells, or PBMCs.

The germline CDR1 and CDR2 sequences are DFQATT and SNEGSKA (reference sequence). The CDR3 has 12 amino acids. V was clipped by 3 bases and J by 0 bases, with 4 bases between them. In the authors' methods: Counts of nucleated cells, estimated from reference gene primer amplification, were obtained. Sequenced by immunoSEQ multiplex PCR; TCRdb stores in-frame clones only, minus some. V and J calls and clone size are as listed in that table; D and trimming were resolved from the DNA. The data contain around 180,000 clones, 80% to 85% of them singletons. V and J are TRBV20-1 and TRBJ2-3; D is unclear. The origin of this receptor is a woman of 80 years or more with COVID-19, enrolled during active disease. Material for sequencing was peripheral blood. CDR3 nucleotide sequence: TGCAGTGCTAGTGCGAGCACAGATACGCAGTATTTT. Amino acids: CSASASTDTQYF.